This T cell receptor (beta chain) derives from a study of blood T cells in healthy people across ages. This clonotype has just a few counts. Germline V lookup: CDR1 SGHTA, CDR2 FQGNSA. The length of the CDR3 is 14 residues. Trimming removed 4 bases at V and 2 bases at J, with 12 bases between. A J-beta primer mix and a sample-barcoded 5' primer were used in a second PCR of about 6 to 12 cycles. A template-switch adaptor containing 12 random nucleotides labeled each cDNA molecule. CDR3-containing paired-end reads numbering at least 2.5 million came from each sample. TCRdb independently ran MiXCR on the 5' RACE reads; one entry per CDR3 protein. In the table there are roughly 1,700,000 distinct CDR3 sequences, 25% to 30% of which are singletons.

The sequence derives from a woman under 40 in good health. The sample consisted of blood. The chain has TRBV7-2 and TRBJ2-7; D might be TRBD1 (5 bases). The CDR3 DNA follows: TGTGCCAGCAGCTCGTGGACAAGTACCTACGAGCAGTACTTC. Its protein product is CASSSWTSTYEQYF.